This T cell receptor (beta chain) stems from a study of OX40 agonist ivuxolimab in advanced cancers. On the study more broadly: Participants, 82.7% male, averaged approximately 56 years of age, ranging from about 23 to 80. Participants could have had prior anti-PD-1, anti-PD-L1 or anti-CTLA-4 therapy, and roughly 39% had some.

The table came from immunoSEQ multiplex PCR; TCRdb's copy has only in-frame clones and leaves some out. This repertoire shows about 45,000 clones, roughly 82% found once; its top ten account for 2% to 2.5%. The CDR3 has 13 amino acids. V was shortened by 2 bases and J by 5 bases, with 7 bases between the two germline ends. Germline-derived CDR1 and CDR2 are MNHNS and SASEGT. The TCR was taken from an adult with an advanced solid tumor such as melanoma, head and neck, liver or kidney cancer. The chain employs TRBV6-1 and TRBJ1-5; D call uncertain. Sequencing was performed on CD4+ or CD8+ T cells sorted from blood, taken in a trial of the OX40 agonist ivuxolimab. Written as DNA, the CDR3 is TGTGCCAGCAGTGAAAGCAGTTATCAGCCCCAGCATTTT. Encoded protein: CASSESSYQPQHF.